Sequencing of this T cell receptor (beta chain) was carried out in a study of blood T cell repertoires in COVID-19. About the study: COVID-19 samples from acute and convalescent phases originated in the United States, Italy and Spain.

The age range of participants was about 18 to 100 years, with residence in about two dozen US areas. Clinical history as reported by participants underpinned cohort assignment. In the original workflow: Using reference gene primer amplification, nucleated cell counts were estimated. The method was immunoSEQ multiplex PCR; TCRdb's version includes in-frame clones alone and lacks a portion of them. That table supplies the V and J calls and clone size; D and trimming were determined from the DNA. The sample lists about 330,000 clones, over 75% occurring once. This CDR3 has 15 amino acids. CDR1 is WNHNN and CDR2 is SYGVQD in the germline V gene (reference sequence). The V end lost 2 bases, the J end lost 3 bases, and 10 bases lay between the germline ends.

This sequence originates from a man under 40 who had recovered from COVID-19. The genes are TRBV10-1 and TRBJ1-4; a weak D match, TRBD1 (5 bases). The material sequenced was PBMCs or T cells enriched from blood (not recorded which). The CDR3 bases are TGCGCCAGCAGTGAGACGGACACACCTAATGAAAAACTGTTTTTT. The encoded protein is CASSETDTPNEKLFF.